A single sample gave rise to the 2 T cell receptor beta chains below, sequenced in a study of T cell responses to AZD1222 COVID-19 vaccine. Repertoires were generated with immunoSEQ multiplex PCR, while TCRdb's copy carries only in-frame clones and drops some. The table lists 120,000 to 150,000 clones, under 95% of them singletons. The sequencing used peripheral blood, collected 28 days after the second dose of the MenACWY control vaccine. These receptors all come from an adult who received the MenACWY meningococcal vaccine as a control.

This clone was seen once. The chain combines TRBV18 with TRBJ2-7; D unclear. The CDR3 is 14 residues long. Germline V lookup: CDR1 KGHSH, CDR2 LQKENI. V lost 2 bases, J lost 4 bases, and 12 bases lay in between. The DNA of the CDR3 is TGTGCCAGCTCACCAATGGAAGAGGTTTACGAGCAGTACTTC. The encoded protein is CASSPMEEVYEQYF.

V usage is TRBV5-1 and J usage is TRBJ2-2; tentative D call: TRBD1 (6 bases). The V and J ends lost 6 bases and 5 bases respectively, with 14 bases between them. Germline CDR1 SGHRS, CDR2 YFSETQ. The CDR3 is 14 residues long. CDR3 in amino acids: CASNRGGRTGELFF. The CDR3 nucleotides read TGCGCCAGCAACCGTGGGGGCCGGACCGGGGAGCTGTTTTTT. Looking up the rest from reference TRBV5-1 and TRBJ2-2 gives the full variable domain: KAGVTQTPRYLIKTRGQQVTLSCSPISGHRSVSWYQQTPGQGLQFLFEYFSETQRNKGNFPGRFSGRQFSNSRSEMNVSTLELGDSALYLCASNRGGRTGELFFGEGSRLTVL.